This TCR beta chain was observed in a study of T-cell memory formation after mild COVID-19. The authors produced TCR alpha and TCR beta cDNA libraries with sample barcodes and UMIs by 5'RACE using constant-segment primers. TCRdb itself ran the 5' RACE reads through MiXCR, one entry per CDR3 protein. The profile shows over 40,000 distinct CDR3 sequences, around 12% of them singletons. CDR3 size: 15 residues. V lost 4 bases to trimming and J lost 4 bases; unmatched junction nucleotides: 10. Germline V gene lookup returns CDR1 SGHKS and CDR2 YYEKEE (reference sequence). This clonotype was observed a few times.

The sample consisted of PBMCs or a T cell subset sorted from them (not recorded which). The TCR originated in a man aged 18-30 years who had mild COVID-19 (a few samples of this study predate the infection). Cell type and time point are not known. The chain links TRBV5-5 to TRBJ1-1, with 7 positions matching TRBD1. The CDR3 DNA reads as TGTGCCAGCAGCCACAGGGGCTCGAGGAGCACTGAAGCTTTCTTT. Residues: CASSHRGSRSTEAFF.